The 31 T cell receptor beta chains below come from one sample, sequenced in a study of blood T cells in healthy people across ages. Next came a second PCR, run for roughly 6 to 11 cycles, which used a sample-barcoded 5' primer along with a J-beta primer mix. TCRdb reprocessed the 5' RACE reads with MiXCR, giving one entry per CDR3 protein. Of 1,500,000 or so distinct CDR3 sequences listed, 59% were seen once; the top ten hold 5.5% to 8%. The specimen sequenced was blood. Every receptor here comes from a young man in good health.

This clonotype appeared once. The V and J genes are TRBV3-1 and TRBJ2-3, with a possible D match to TRBD2 (5 bases). The CDR3 is made up of 16 amino acids. Trimming removed 4 bases from V and 4 bases from J, with 18 bases in between. Germline assignment: CDR1 LGHDT and CDR2 YNNKEL (reference sequence). The CDR3 sequence: CASSPPAGRIADTQYF. The CDR3 nucleotides are TGTGCCAGCAGCCCCCCGGCGGGCCGTATAGCAGATACGCAGTATTTT.

The rearrangement links TRBV7-8 to TRBJ2-4; TRBD1 or TRBD2 may be the D gene (5 bases each). The germline V gene encodes CDR1 SGHVS and CDR2 FQNEAQ. The CDR3 has 16 residues. The V gene lost 0 bases and the J gene lost 0 bases, with 9 bases spanning the gap. The CDR3 nucleotides read TGTGCCAGCAGCTTAGCGGGGGAGATAGCCAAAAACATTCAGTACTTC. This encodes CASSLAGEIAKNIQYF.

The chain employs TRBV20-1 and TRBJ1-2; TRBD1 might be the D (6 bases). The CDR3 is 14 residues long. Trimming pared 6 bases from V and 3 bases from J, leaving 17 bases between. The germline CDR1 and CDR2 sequences are DFQATT and SNEGSKA (reference sequence). The chain's CDR3 is CSALTGLRDYGYTF. CDR3 sequence (DNA): TGCAGTGCCCTGACAGGACTAAGGGACTATGGCTACACCTTC.

In its sample, this clonotype was seen a few times. The chain is built from TRBV7-8 and TRBJ1-4, with D uncertain. The germline CDR1 and CDR2 sequences are SGHVS and FQNEAQ. This CDR3 spans 13 amino acids. Trimming stripped 5 bases from V and 8 bases from J, with 12 bases between. CDR3 amino acids: CASSPAGREKLFF. For the CDR3, the DNA is TGTGCCAGCAGCCCCGCGGGGAGGGAAAAACTGTTTTTT.

This sequence joins TRBV6-2 or TRBV6-3 and TRBJ2-7, with a possible D match to TRBD1 (5 bases). Per germline, CDR1 MNHEY and CDR2 SVGEGT. This CDR3 contains 13 residues. The germline V and J ends were trimmed by 5 bases and 3 bases, with 11 bases remaining between them. CDR3 sequence reads: CASSNRQNYEQYF. CDR3 DNA: TGTGCCAGCAGTAATAGACAGAACTACGAGCAGTACTTC.

This clonotype was seen only once. V gene TRBV6-5 combines with J gene TRBJ2-7; possibly TRBD2 for D (6 bases). The CDR3 is made up of 15 amino acids. The V gene lost 2 bases and the J gene lost 4 bases, with 15 bases spanning the gap. From germline, CDR1 is MNHEY and CDR2 SVGAGI. CDR3 DNA: TGTGCCAGCAGTTACGGAGGGGTTATTACTTACGAGCAGTACTTC. It translates to CASSYGGVITYEQYF.

This chain uses TRBV20-1 with TRBJ2-1; 8 bases line up with TRBD2. The germline CDR1 and CDR2 sequences are DFQATT and SNEGSKA (reference sequence). V lost 2 bases and J lost 9; bases outside the gene matches: 6. The CDR3 spans 13 residues. CDR3 sequence reads: CSARSGGPVEQFF. CDR3 DNA sequence: TGCAGTGCTAGATCGGGGGGGCCCGTTGAGCAGTTCTTC.

The gene calls are TRBV12-3 or TRBV12-4 and TRBJ2-5; D remains unclear. This CDR3 has 15 residues. V lost 4 bases and J lost 0, with 12 bases in between. CDR3 amino acids: CASSSIGDYQETQYF. Here the CDR3 DNA reads TGTGCCAGCAGTTCCATAGGAGACTACCAAGAGACCCAGTACTTC.

CDR3 protein: CASTPVSRLGRYNEQYF. The CDR3, as DNA: TGTGCCAGCACCCCAGTATCCCGCCTTGGTAGGTATAATGAGCAGTACTTC. The V and J genes are TRBV11-2 and TRBJ2-5; D not resolved. V was cut by 7 bases and J by 11 bases, with 32 bases left in between. Per the germline V gene, CDR1 is SGHAT and CDR2 is FQNNGV. This CDR3 has 17 amino acids.

V is TRBV10-3 and J is TRBJ1-2; D is possibly TRBD1 (6 bases). Germline loops: CDR1 ENHRY, CDR2 SYGVKD. The CDR3 is 14 residues long. V was trimmed by 4 bases and J by 7 bases, leaving 16 bases between them. CDR3 DNA: TGTGCCATCAGTGTCGACTCCGGGACAAGTGGCTACACCTTC. As protein: CAISVDSGTSGYTF.

The CDR3 loop is CSARATDYAYGYTF. As DNA, the CDR3 is TGCAGTGCTAGAGCGACAGATTACGCCTATGGCTACACCTTC. The V and J genes are TRBV20-1 and TRBJ1-2, with D possibly TRBD1 on 5 matching bases. The germline V and J ends were trimmed by 1 base and 4 bases, with 13 bases remaining between them. CDR1 and CDR2 from the germline V gene are DFQATT and SNEGSKA (reference sequence). This CDR3 contains 14 residues.

This clonotype has a handful of counts. The chain recombines TRBV27 with TRBJ2-5; 12 nucleotides match TRBD1. The J call may not be correct, given that the DNA end is closer to TRBJ2-7. Germline loops: CDR1 MNHEY, CDR2 SMNVEV (reference sequence). The CDR3 spans 14 residues. The CDR3 sequence: CASRGTGGVYEQYF. CDR3 bases: TGTGCCAGCAGGGGGACAGGGGGCGTCTACGAGCAGTACTTC.

The genes are TRBV12-3 or TRBV12-4 and TRBJ2-6; D is ambiguous. V was clipped by 8 bases and J by 0 bases, with 8 bases between them. This CDR3 contains 14 residues. Here the CDR3 reads CASAQNSGANVLTF. Here the CDR3 DNA reads TGTGCCAGCGCGCAGAACTCTGGGGCCAACGTCCTGACTTTC.

This clonotype was detected many times. The chain couples TRBV5-1 to TRBJ2-5; D might be TRBD1 (6 bases). The assigned J gene may be wrong: the sequence end matches TRBJ2-7 better. In germline, CDR1 is SGHRS, CDR2 YFSETQ. The CDR3 has 12 amino acids. CDR3 in DNA: TGCGCCAGCAGCCCGGACAGCGGCGAGCAGTACTTC. Translation gives CASSPDSGEQYF.

V is TRBV20-1 and J is TRBJ2-3; TRBD1 aligns across 9 bases. The CDR3 consists of 14 residues. The germline CDR1 and CDR2 sequences are DFQATT and SNEGSKA (reference sequence). The V segment lost 4 bases and the J segment 4 bases; nucleotides outside the gene matches: 6. The CDR3 reads CSATDRGWADTQYF. The CDR3, as DNA: TGCAGTGCTACCGACAGGGGGTGGGCAGATACGCAGTATTTT.

Points on this clonotype: A read error may account for a junction end that differs from germline. The genes are TRBV5-1 and TRBJ2-1; possibly TRBD2 for D (6 bases). The CDR3 has 16 residues. CDR1 is SGHRS and CDR2 is YFSETQ in the germline V gene. The CDR3 spells CAGSLAGPLTYNEQFF. CDR3 coding DNA: TGCGCCGGCAGCTTGGCGGGACCGCTCACCTACAATGAGCAGTTCTTC.

The V call is TRBV4-1, the J call TRBJ2-7; possibly TRBD1 or TRBD2 for D (5 bases each). The CDR3 contains 15 residues. Trimming pared 0 bases from V and 5 bases from J, leaving 14 bases between. The V gene's germline CDR1 is MGHRA and CDR2 YSYEKL. CDR3 amino acids: CASSQDDGGVNEQYF. The CDR3 region has the DNA TGCGCCAGCAGCCAAGATGATGGGGGTGTTAACGAGCAGTACTTC.

On this clonotype itself: A much bigger clone sits one base away, suggesting this may be a read error. V usage is TRBV6-5 and J usage is TRBJ1-4; weak D call: TRBD1 (6 bases). CDR1 MNHEY and CDR2 SVGAGI come from the germline V gene. Trimming pared 4 bases from V and 5 bases from J, leaving 14 bases between. CDR3 length: 15 amino acids. CDR3 nucleotides: TGTGCCAGCAGTTTCACTCAGGGGAAGAATGAAAAACTGTTTTTT. Translation: CASSFTQGKNEKLFF.

The chain is built from TRBV6-2 or TRBV6-3 and TRBJ1-1, with 8 nucleotides matching TRBD1. Trimming removed 7 bases from V and 0 bases from J; junction bases left unmatched: 10. CDR1 is MNHEY, CDR2 SVGEGT, per germline. The CDR3 spans 16 residues. This CDR3 reads CASTSPPGGLNTEAFF. CDR3 bases: TGTGCCAGCACTAGCCCACCAGGGGGCTTGAACACTGAAGCTTTCTTT.

This sequence joins TRBV13 and TRBJ2-4, with D tentatively TRBD1 (6 bases). Near its end, the DNA agrees better with TRBJ2-7, so the J call may be wrong. This CDR3 has 14 residues. CDR1 PRHDT and CDR2 FYEKMQ come from the germline V gene (reference sequence). DNA for the CDR3: TGTGCCAGCAGCTCCACAGGGCACGGCTACGAGCAGTACTTC. Protein product: CASSSTGHGYEQYF.

This chain uses TRBV28 with TRBJ1-6; possibly TRBD1 for D (6 bases). With 8 bases removed from V and 9 bases from J, the gap between germline ends came to 14 bases. CDR1 and CDR2 (germline): MDHEN, SYDVKM. The CDR3 length is 13 residues. The CDR3 is CASSIPGVSPLHF. The DNA for the CDR3 is TGTGCCAGCTCAATTCCAGGGGTTTCACCCCTCCACTTT.

V and J are TRBV6-5 and TRBJ2-3; tentative D call: TRBD2 (7 bases). Germline CDR1 is MNHEY and CDR2 is SVGAGI. Trimming took off 2 bases at V and 0 bases at J, with 15 bases between the two ends. The CDR3 has 17 amino acids. CDR3: CASSYRGGRRSTDTQYF. The CDR3, as DNA: TGTGCCAGCAGTTACAGGGGGGGCCGGAGAAGCACAGATACGCAGTATTTT.

This clonotype was found once. The rearrangement links TRBV7-9 to TRBJ1-1; D not certain. The CDR3 spans 17 residues. V shed 5 bases and J shed 1 base, with 20 bases lying between them. Per germline, CDR1 SEHNR and CDR2 FQNEAQ (reference sequence). CDR3 nucleotides: TGTGCCAGCAGCCAAGAGTACGGGGAATCTCCGAACACTGAAGCTTTCTTT. Protein sequence: CASSQEYGESPNTEAFF.

The rearrangement links TRBV25-1 to TRBJ2-5; the D gene is possibly TRBD2 (6 bases). Germline-derived CDR1 and CDR2 are MGHDK and SYGVNS. This CDR3 spans 14 amino acids. V dropped 3 bases and J dropped 3 bases, with 11 bases sitting between them. This CDR3 reads CASSEDYPKETQYF. CDR3 coding DNA: TGTGCCAGCAGTGAGGACTATCCAAAAGAGACCCAGTACTTC. The entire variable domain, with the rest obtained from reference TRBV25-1 and TRBJ2-5, is as follows: EADIYQTPRYLVIGTGKKITLECSQTMGHDKMYWYQQDPGMELHLIHYSYGVNSTEKGDLSSESTVSRIRTEHFPLTLESARPSHTSQYLCASSEDYPKETQYFGPGTRLLVL.

V and J are TRBV7-2 and TRBJ2-3; tentative D call: TRBD2 (5 bases). This CDR3 is 15 amino acids long. Per the germline V gene, CDR1 is SGHTA and CDR2 is FQGNSA. The V gene lost 6 bases and the J gene lost 2 bases, with 15 bases spanning the gap. The DNA of the CDR3 is TGTGCCAGCAGTGAGGGTGACGGCCCCACAGATACGCAGTATTTT. Its protein is CASSEGDGPTDTQYF.

The V gene is TRBV4-1, the J gene TRBJ2-1; 8 bases are a match to TRBD2. V was clipped by 2 bases and J by 7 bases; unmatched bases: 13. The CDR3 length is 17 residues. The germline V gene has CDR1 MGHRA and CDR2 YSYEKL. CDR3 in DNA: TGCGCCAGCAGCCAAAGCGTTCCGGGAGGGCCTGGGAATGAGCAGTTCTTC. Amino acids: CASSQSVPGGPGNEQFF.

The chain carries TRBV29-1 and TRBJ2-3; 10 nucleotides agree with TRBD2. There are 18 residues in the CDR3. Germline V gene lookup returns CDR1 SQVTM and CDR2 ANQGSEA. With V trimmed by 0 bases and J by 5 bases, 14 bases remained unmatched. CDR3 nucleotide sequence: TGCAGCGTTGAAGATCTTGGAGGAGCGGGGGGGCCAGGAGATACGCAGTATTTT. The encoded protein is CSVEDLGGAGGPGDTQYF.

There are a few counts of this clonotype. The junction shows a germline mismatch at one end, possibly a read error. The chain uses TRBV28 and TRBJ1-2; no firm D call. The CDR3 covers 13 residues. CDR1 and CDR2 (germline): MDHEN, SYDVKM. This CDR3 is CASSSANYYGYTF. The CDR3 DNA is TGTGCCAGCAGTTCGGCCAATTACTACGGCTACACCTTC.

The chain links TRBV4-1 to TRBJ2-1; no firm D call. This CDR3 is built from 13 residues. V was cut by 1 base and J by 8 bases, with 9 bases left in between. Germline-derived CDR1 and CDR2 are MGHRA and YSYEKL. The CDR3 loop is CASSQAPLDEQFF. As DNA, the CDR3 is TGCGCCAGCAGCCAAGCCCCTCTCGATGAGCAGTTCTTC.

The genes are TRBV7-2 and TRBJ2-3, with D tentatively TRBD1 (6 bases). This CDR3 region has 16 residues. Germline V gene data show CDR1 as SGHTA and CDR2 as FQGNSA. Between the trimmed V and J ends, which lost 3 bases and 2 bases, there was a span of 15 bases. The CDR3 sequence is CASSLPGQESTDTQYF. The CDR3 DNA is TGTGCCAGCAGCTTGCCGGGACAAGAGTCCACAGATACGCAGTATTTT.

The chain uses TRBV7-9 and TRBJ2-2; TRBD2 aligns across 13 bases. Germline V CDR1 and CDR2: SEHNR, FQNEAQ (reference sequence). This CDR3 comprises 20 residues. Trimming removed 4 bases from V and 6 bases from J; junction bases left unmatched: 17. CDR3 protein: CASSYAVGVGTSGNAGELFF. Written as DNA, the CDR3 is TGTGCCAGCAGCTATGCCGTAGGAGTGGGGACTAGCGGGAATGCCGGGGAGCTGTTTTTT. Together with reference TRBV7-9 and TRBJ2-2, the CDR3 gives the full variable domain: DTGVSQNPRHKITKRGQNVTFRCDPISEHNRLYWYRQTLGQGPEFLTYFQNEAQLEKSRLLSDRFSAERPKGSFSTLEIQRTEQGDSAMYLCASSYAVGVGTSGNAGELFFGEGSRLTVL.